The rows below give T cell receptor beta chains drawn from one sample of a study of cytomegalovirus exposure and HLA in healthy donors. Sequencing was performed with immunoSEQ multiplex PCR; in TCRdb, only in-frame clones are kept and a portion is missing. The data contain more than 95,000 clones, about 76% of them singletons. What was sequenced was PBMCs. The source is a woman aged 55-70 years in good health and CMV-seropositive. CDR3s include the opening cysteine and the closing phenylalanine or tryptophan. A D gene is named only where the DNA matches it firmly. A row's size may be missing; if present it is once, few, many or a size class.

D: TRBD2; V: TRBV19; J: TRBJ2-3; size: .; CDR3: CASSKLAGTTDTQYF
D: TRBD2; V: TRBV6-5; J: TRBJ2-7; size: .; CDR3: CASSRSSGGEQYF
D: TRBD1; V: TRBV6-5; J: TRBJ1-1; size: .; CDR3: CASSPDRTGAFEAFF
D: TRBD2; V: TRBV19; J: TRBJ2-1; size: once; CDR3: CASSIPRTSGNNEQFF
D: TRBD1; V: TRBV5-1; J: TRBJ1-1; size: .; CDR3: CASSSQTGTTEAFF
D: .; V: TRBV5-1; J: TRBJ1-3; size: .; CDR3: CASSLGGSRNTIYF
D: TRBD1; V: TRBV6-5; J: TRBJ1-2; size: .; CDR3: CASRNADRVRYGYTF
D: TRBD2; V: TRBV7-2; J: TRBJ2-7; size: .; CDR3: CASSRTSGGASEQYF
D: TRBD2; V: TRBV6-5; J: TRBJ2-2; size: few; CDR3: CASSYAGRAGAGELFF
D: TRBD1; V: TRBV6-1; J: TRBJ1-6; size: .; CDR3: CASRGQGGSPLHF
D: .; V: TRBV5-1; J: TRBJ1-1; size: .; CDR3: CASSLGDKNTEAFF
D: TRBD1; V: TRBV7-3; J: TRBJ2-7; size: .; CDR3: CASSTATGQTYEQYF
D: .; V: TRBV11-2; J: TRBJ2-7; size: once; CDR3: CASSVQVATYEQYF
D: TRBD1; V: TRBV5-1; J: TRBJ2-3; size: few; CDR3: CASRQGVDTQYF
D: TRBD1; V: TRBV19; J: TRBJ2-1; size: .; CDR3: CASSRSRGSYNEQFF
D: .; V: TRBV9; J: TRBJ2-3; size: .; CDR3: CASSTAGTTDTQYF
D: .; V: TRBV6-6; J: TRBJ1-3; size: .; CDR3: CASSYSPGAGNTIYF
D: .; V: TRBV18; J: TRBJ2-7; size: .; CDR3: CASSPPSGQSYEQYF
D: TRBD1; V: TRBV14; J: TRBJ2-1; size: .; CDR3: CASSQAGRSTGDPEQFF
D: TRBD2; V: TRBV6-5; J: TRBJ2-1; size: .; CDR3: CASRPGGSSYNEQFF
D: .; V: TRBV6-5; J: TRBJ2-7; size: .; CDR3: CATGLFGDEQYF
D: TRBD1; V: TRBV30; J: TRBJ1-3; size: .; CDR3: CAWSRDRVVAGNTIYF
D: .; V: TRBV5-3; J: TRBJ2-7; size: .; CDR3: CARSKQDISYEQYF
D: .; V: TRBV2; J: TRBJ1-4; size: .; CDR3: CASSEAGRTNEKLFF
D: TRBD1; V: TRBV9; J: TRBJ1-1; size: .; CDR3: CASSPRVQGNAEAFF
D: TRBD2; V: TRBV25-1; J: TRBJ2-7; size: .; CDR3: CASSFGGADEQYF
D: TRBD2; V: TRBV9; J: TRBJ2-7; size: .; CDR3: CASSVDYGGRPYF
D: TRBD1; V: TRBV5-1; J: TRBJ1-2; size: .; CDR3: CASSSTGEGYGYTF
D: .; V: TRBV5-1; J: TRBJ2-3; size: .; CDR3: CASSLAGASTDTQYF
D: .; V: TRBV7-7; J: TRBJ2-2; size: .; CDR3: CASSLRGKGAGELFF
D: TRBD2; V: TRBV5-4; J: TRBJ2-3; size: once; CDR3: CASSLELAGGEDTQYF